This T cell receptor beta chain is drawn from a study of blood T cell repertoires in COVID-19. In the original workflow: Reference gene primers were amplified, and this amplification served to estimate nucleated cell counts. Clones were sequenced by immunoSEQ multiplex PCR, and TCRdb holds only the in-frame ones, with some missing. V and J calls and clone size follow that table, whereas D and trimming were derived from the DNA. This sample carries 120,000 to 150,000 clones, roughly 80% of them seen once, and the ten largest clones take 5.5%. V lost 6 bases and J 1 base, leaving 14 bases between the germline ends. From germline, CDR1 is GTSNPN and CDR2 SVGIG (reference sequence). The CDR3 sequence is 14 residues long.

The TCR comes from a man aged 35-49 years with acute COVID-19. The rearrangement links TRBV30 to TRBJ2-3; tentatively, D is TRBD1 (6 bases). Sequenced material: PBMCs or T cells enriched from blood (not recorded which). DNA for the CDR3: TGTGCCTGCAACCACAGGGTTGGCACAGATACGCAGTATTTT. Its protein is CACNHRVGTDTQYF.